This is a list of T cell receptor beta chains from one sample in a study of CD8 T cells in ankylosing spondylitis. TCRdb processed the 5' RACE reads anew with MiXCR; each CDR3 protein has one entry. Of some 700,000 distinct CDR3 sequences in the sample, around 20% are singletons; the top ten hold around 19%. The source material was blood, either unsorted or a sorted T cell fraction (not recorded which). The receptor set was obtained from a male donor with ankylosing spondylitis. Both conserved end residues are trimmed from each CDR3. Fields, in order: CDR3 length, J gene, V gene, CDR3 protein.

>13|TRBJ1-2|TRBV4-1
ASSQAPGPAYGYT
>13|TRBJ1-4|TRBV6-1
ASKGQGKLNEKLF
>13|TRBJ1-1|TRBV4-2
ASSQDMGRFGEAF
>13|TRBJ2-7|TRBV5-5
ASSSGQGRSYEQY
>13|TRBJ1-4|TRBV5-1
ASSPGQADNEKLF
>12|TRBJ2-3|TRBV2
ASSGISSTDTQY
>12|TRBJ2-7|TRBV12-3/TRBV12-4
ASSEDGGSYEQY
>12|TRBJ2-1|TRBV24-1
ATSMGPAWGEQF
>14|TRBJ2-1|TRBV5-4
ASSAPGSGRGNEQF
>11|TRBJ2-3|TRBV15
ATSRDIGDPQY
>13|TRBJ2-3|TRBV7-6
ASSLQLSPGDTQY
>13|TRBJ1-4|TRBV20-1
SARDIKGAWEKLF
>13|TRBJ2-5|TRBV5-5
ASSLDRGYQETQY
>12|TRBJ2-5|TRBV12-3/TRBV12-4
ASSFRDRQETQY
>13|TRBJ1-5|TRBV2
ASRRRDRDNQPQH
>14|TRBJ2-7|TRBV4-1
ASSQAWGPKGDEQY
>15|TRBJ2-6|TRBV4-2
ASSQDYGASRANVLT
>13|TRBJ1-1|TRBV12-3/TRBV12-4
ASSFSGQGGTEAF
>14|TRBJ2-1|TRBV24-1
ATSDSSGRAGNEQF